The source of this TCR beta chain is a study of OX40 agonist ivuxolimab in advanced cancers. Germline V gives CDR1 MNHNY, CDR2 SVGAGI (reference sequence). The CDR3 consists of 14 residues. Trimming removed 7 bases at V and 2 bases at J, with 14 bases between. Produced via immunoSEQ multiplex PCR; TCRdb's table is partial and in-frame only. Of some 70,000 clones detected, 86% appear once; the ten largest clones hold 8% to 10%. This sequence was found in an adult with an advanced solid tumor such as melanoma, head and neck, liver or kidney cancer. The chain recombines TRBV6-6 with TRBJ2-5; D call uncertain. The sequenced sample was CD4+ or CD8+ T cells sorted from blood, obtained in a trial of the OX40 agonist ivuxolimab. CDR3 nucleotide sequence: TGTGCCAGCAAAGAGTTGGCTATACAAGAGACCCAGTACTTC. It is translated as CASKELAIQETQYF.